This record looks at one T cell receptor beta chain sequence and its context. These data come from a study of blood T cell repertoires in COVID-19. Whole-study context: The origin of the acute and convalescent COVID-19 samples was the United States, Italy and Spain. T cells, B-cell-depleted T cells, or PBMCs provided the cDNA or gDNA that served as material.

Sequencing used immunoSEQ multiplex PCR; TCRdb keeps in-frame clones, though not all of them. Here the sample spans about 300,000 clones, just under 90% being singletons. Followed over time, Seattle patients had been enrolled while infection was active. CDR1 is PRHDT, CDR2 FYEKMQ, per germline (reference sequence). The J segment lost 2 bases and the V segment lost 5 bases, leaving 4 bases of the junction unmatched. The CDR3 has 14 residues. Input material: peripheral blood. This clonotype originated in a woman aged 45-65 years with COVID-19, enrolled during active disease. The chain uses TRBV13 and TRBJ2-5; 8 bases are shared with TRBD1. The CDR3 nucleotides read TGTGCCAGCAGCGTTCGACAGGGGCAAGAGACCCAGTACTTC. This codes for CASSVRQGQETQYF.